What follows are 13 T cell receptor beta chains derived from one specimen sequenced in a study of control samples from healthy donors and cancer patients. This table comes from immunoSEQ multiplex PCR, and its TCRdb copy is limited to in-frame clones, with some not included. The sample lists around 140,000 clones, 91% seen once, with over 6% in the top ten. Sequencing was carried out using blood. The receptor source for this set is a man aged 18 to 35 in good health.

This rearrangement joins TRBV4-2 to TRBJ2-1; 14 bases line up with TRBD2. Germline V gene lookup returns CDR1 LGHNA and CDR2 YNFKEQ. This CDR3 is 17 amino acids long. V lost 4 bases and J lost 7; bases outside the gene matches: 9. The CDR3 nucleotides read TGTGCCAGCAGCCGGGACCCGACTAGCGGGGGGGCGAATGAGCAGTTCTTC. The encoded protein is CASSRDPTSGGANEQFF.

The chain combines TRBV28 with TRBJ1-5, with 8 bases that match TRBD1. Germline values: CDR1 MDHEN, CDR2 SYDVKM. The CDR3 spans 15 residues. The ends lost 2 bases at V and 4 bases at J; junction bases unmatched: 4. In DNA form, the CDR3 reads TGTGCCAGCAGTTTAGGACAGGGAATAAATCAGCCCCAGCATTTT. Residues: CASSLGQGINQPQHF. Full variable domain (remainder filled in from reference TRBV28 and TRBJ1-5): DVKVTQSSRYLVKRTGEKVFLECVQDMDHENMFWYRQDPGLGLRLIYFSYDVKMKEKGDIPEGYSVSREKKERFSLILESASTNQTSMYLCASSLGQGINQPQHFGDGTRLSIL.

This chain connects TRBV18 to TRBJ2-7, with D unclear. Trimming pared 1 base from V and 5 bases from J, leaving 6 bases between. From germline, CDR1 is KGHSH and CDR2 LQKENI. CDR3 length equals 12 residues. The CDR3 loop is CASSPRDDEQYF. CDR3 in DNA: TGTGCCAGCTCACCACGAGATGACGAGCAGTACTTC.

This CDR3 reads CSVMTSGGWETQYF. CDR3 nucleotides: TGCAGCGTTATGACTAGCGGGGGTTGGGAGACCCAGTACTTC. The V call is TRBV29-1, the J call TRBJ2-5; TRBD2 aligns across 12 bases. CDR1 and CDR2 (germline): SQVTM, ANQGSEA. The CDR3 is 14 residues long. The junction had 6 bases not matched to a gene; V was cut back by 5 bases and J by 5 bases.

The V and J genes are TRBV13 and TRBJ2-7; unclear D gene. Trimming took off 3 bases at V and 0 bases at J, with 15 bases between the two ends. Germline loops: CDR1 PRHDT, CDR2 FYEKMQ (reference sequence). The CDR3 spans 16 residues. In nucleotides, the CDR3 is TGTGCCAGCAGCTTTAGTGTCACAGCCAGCTCCTACGAGCAGTACTTC. As protein: CASSFSVTASSYEQYF.

This clone is a singleton in its sample. The chain couples TRBV28 to TRBJ2-5, with TRBD2 matching 13 bases. Germline CDR1 is MDHEN and CDR2 is SYDVKM. The CDR3 spans 14 residues. Trimming cost V 5 bases and J 5 bases; bases outside gene matches: 2. CDR3 in amino acids: CASSGTSGVETQYF. The DNA of the CDR3 is TGTGCCAGCAGTGGGACTAGCGGGGTGGAGACCCAGTACTTC. The variable domain in full, with the rest retrieved from reference TRBV28 and TRBJ2-5, is DVKVTQSSRYLVKRTGEKVFLECVQDMDHENMFWYRQDPGLGLRLIYFSYDVKMKEKGDIPEGYSVSREKKERFSLILESASTNQTSMYLCASSGTSGVETQYFGPGTRLLVL.

CDR3 amino acids: CASSSRGLPRQPQHF. The CDR3 coding sequence is TGTGCCAGCAGCTCCAGGGGGTTACCCAGACAGCCCCAGCATTTT. The chain uses TRBV7-2 and TRBJ1-5; 7 positions match TRBD1. Looked up from germline, CDR1 is SGHTA and CDR2 is FQGNSA. Trimming at V came to 4 bases and at J to 7 bases, leaving 10 bases not matched to a gene. The CDR3 sequence is 15 residues long.

This sequence joins TRBV15 and TRBJ2-4, with D maybe TRBD1 (7 bases). Germline assignment: CDR1 LNHNV and CDR2 YYDKDF (reference sequence). The germline V and J ends were trimmed by 5 bases and 7 bases, with 15 bases remaining between them. The CDR3 has 14 residues. DNA of the CDR3: TGTGCCACCAGCCCCCGACAGGGAGGCAACATTCAGTACTTC. Translated: CATSPRQGGNIQYF.

CDR3 sequence (DNA): TGTGCCATCAGTGAGAACCCAGGGGACCCCTACGAGCAGTACTTC. Its protein is CAISENPGDPYEQYF. The chain couples TRBV10-3 to TRBJ2-7; tentative D call: TRBD1 (6 bases). Trimming stripped 2 bases from V and 2 bases from J, with 13 bases between. The germline CDR1 and CDR2 sequences are ENHRY and SYGVKD. The CDR3 length is 15 residues.

V gene TRBV28 combines with J gene TRBJ1-6; D is perhaps TRBD1 (6 bases). Trimming stripped 5 bases from V and 6 bases from J, with 17 bases between. The CDR3 runs 16 residues. Germline-derived CDR1 and CDR2 are MDHEN and SYDVKM. DNA of the CDR3: TGTGCCAGCAGTAATGAACGACAGGCGAGTAATTCACCCCTCCACTTT. It yields the protein CASSNERQASNSPLHF.

The genes are TRBV7-6 and TRBJ1-3; no firm D call. Germline CDR1 and CDR2: SGHVS and FNYEAQ. This CDR3 spans 17 amino acids. The ends were cut back, 2 bases at V and 0 bases at J, with 14 bases in the middle. This chain's CDR3 is CASSLWSGSDSGNTIYF. CDR3 bases: TGTGCCAGCAGCTTATGGAGTGGGTCAGACTCTGGAAACACCATATATTTT.

This clone was seen once. V usage is TRBV14 and J usage is TRBJ1-2; no clear D gene. The CDR3 contains 14 residues. Germline assignment: CDR1 SGHDN and CDR2 FVKESK. V lost 4 bases to trimming and J lost 8 bases, with 17 bases between them. For the CDR3, the DNA is TGTGCCAGCAGCCCCCTCTCGGAGGGAAGGGGCTACACCTTC. This gives the protein CASSPLSEGRGYTF.

The gene calls are TRBV14 and TRBJ1-1; D not certain. Looked up from germline, CDR1 is SGHDN and CDR2 is FVKESK. This CDR3 is 13 amino acids long. Trimming stripped 4 bases from V and 0 bases from J, with 6 bases between. CDR3: CASSPHLNTEAFF. CDR3 nucleotide sequence: TGTGCCAGCAGCCCTCACTTGAACACTGAAGCTTTCTTT.